This T cell receptor (beta chain) was observed in a study of blood T cell repertoires in COVID-19. Study-wide background: Samples taken during acute and convalescent COVID-19 were collected in the United States, Italy and Spain. The cDNA or gDNA used as material had been derived from T cells, B-cell-depleted T cells, or PBMCs.

The V and J ends lost 3 bases and 5 bases, in that order; junction bases with no gene match: 11. The V gene's germline CDR1 is MDHEN and CDR2 SYDVKM. The CDR3 runs 16 residues. Per the study methods: Reference gene primer amplification in the assay estimated nucleated cell counts. Measured with immunoSEQ multiplex PCR; TCRdb has only the in-frame clones, and not every one. Clonal size and the V and J genes are those of that table, whereas D and trimming came from the DNA. The table has 60,000 to 75,000 clones, 75% to 85% seen once. This TCR derives from a human donor in a cohort sampled during active COVID-19. The chain couples TRBV28 to TRBJ2-5; 8 nucleotides align to TRBD1. The sample consisted of peripheral blood. The CDR3 DNA is TGTGCCAGCAGTTTTGGGGACAGGCAACTTGGGGAGACCCAGTACTTC. Translated: CASSFGDRQLGETQYF.